The T cell receptor beta chain described here comes from a study of T cells after yellow fever vaccination. At the level of the study: Fractions of limited cellularity were prepared by means of SMART-Seq v4 Ultra Low Input. Study-level findings and limits: The appearance of a small share of clonotypes in both CD4 and CD8 compartments was observed. Most primary-vaccination clones reappeared after the booster (about 97% CD4, approximately 88% CD8).

The trim removed 5 bases at V and 8 bases at J, leaving 11 bases unmatched. CDR3 length equals 15 residues. Germline assignment: CDR1 SGHTA and CDR2 FQGNSA. Template switching with 5'RACE generated the TCR cDNA and added a universal primer site and UMIs. Each CDR3 protein is one row after TCRdb ran MiXCR on the 5' RACE reads. The data show 300,000 to 400,000 distinct CDR3 sequences, with roughly 6.1% seen just once and approximately 15% held by the top ten. This clonotype was recorded many times. Antigen specificity is unknown. The clonotype comes from a man aged 25-45 years who received the YFV17D yellow fever vaccine. The V call is TRBV7-2, the J call TRBJ1-4; 7 bases agree with TRBD1. The sample consisted of PBMCs, taken 5 days after the yellow fever booster vaccination. Written as DNA, the CDR3 is TGTGCCAGCAGCAGATGGACAGGAAACGGGGAAAAACTGTTTTTT. Its protein is CASSRWTGNGEKLFF.